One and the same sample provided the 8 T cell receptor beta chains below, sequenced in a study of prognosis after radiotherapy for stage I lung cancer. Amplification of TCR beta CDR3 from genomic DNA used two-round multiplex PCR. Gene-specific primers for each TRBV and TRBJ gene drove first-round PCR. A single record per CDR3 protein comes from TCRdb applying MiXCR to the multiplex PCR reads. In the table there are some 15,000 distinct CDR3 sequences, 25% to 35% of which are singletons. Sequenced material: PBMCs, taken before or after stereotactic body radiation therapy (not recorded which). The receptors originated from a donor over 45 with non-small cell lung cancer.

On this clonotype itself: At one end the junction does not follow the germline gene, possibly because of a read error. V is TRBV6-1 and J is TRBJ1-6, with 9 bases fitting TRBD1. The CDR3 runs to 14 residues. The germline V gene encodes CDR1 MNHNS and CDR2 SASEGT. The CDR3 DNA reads TGTGGCAGCAGCAGGGACAGGGTGGGATCACCCCTCAACTTT. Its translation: CGSSRDRVGSPLNF.

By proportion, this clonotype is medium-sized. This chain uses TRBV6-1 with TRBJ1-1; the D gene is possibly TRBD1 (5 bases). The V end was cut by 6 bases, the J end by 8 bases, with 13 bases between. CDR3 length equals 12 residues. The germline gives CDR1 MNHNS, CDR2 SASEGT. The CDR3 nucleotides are TGTGCCAGCAGCCGTACGGGGGTAGAAGCTTTCTTT. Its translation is CASSRTGVEAFF.

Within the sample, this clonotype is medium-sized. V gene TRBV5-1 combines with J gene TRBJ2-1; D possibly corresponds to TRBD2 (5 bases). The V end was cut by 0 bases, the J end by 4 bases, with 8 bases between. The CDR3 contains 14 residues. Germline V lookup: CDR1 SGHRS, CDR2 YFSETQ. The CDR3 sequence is CASSLAGTYNEQFF. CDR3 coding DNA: TGCGCCAGCAGCTTGGCGGGAACGTACAATGAGCAGTTCTTC.

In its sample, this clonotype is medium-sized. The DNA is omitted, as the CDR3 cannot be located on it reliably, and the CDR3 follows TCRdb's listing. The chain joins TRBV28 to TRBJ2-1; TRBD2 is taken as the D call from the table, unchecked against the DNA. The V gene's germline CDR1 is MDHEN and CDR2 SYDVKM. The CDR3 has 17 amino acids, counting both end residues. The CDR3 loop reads CATLGTSGRNLHNEQFF.

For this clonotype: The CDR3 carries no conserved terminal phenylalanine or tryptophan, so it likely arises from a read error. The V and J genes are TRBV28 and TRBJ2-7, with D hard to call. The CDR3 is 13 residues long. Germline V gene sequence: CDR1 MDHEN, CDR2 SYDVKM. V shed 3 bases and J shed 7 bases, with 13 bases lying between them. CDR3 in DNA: TGTGCCAGCAGTTTTCCCGCGGTGAGAGAGCAGTACTTA. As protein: CASSFPAVREQYL.

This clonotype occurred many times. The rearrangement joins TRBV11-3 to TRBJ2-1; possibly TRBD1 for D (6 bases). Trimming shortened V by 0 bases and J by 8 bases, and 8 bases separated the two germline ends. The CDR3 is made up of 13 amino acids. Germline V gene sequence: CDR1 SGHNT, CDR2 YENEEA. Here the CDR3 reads CASSLERTDEQFF. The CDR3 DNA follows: TGTGCCAGCAGCTTAGAACGGACAGATGAGCAGTTCTTC.

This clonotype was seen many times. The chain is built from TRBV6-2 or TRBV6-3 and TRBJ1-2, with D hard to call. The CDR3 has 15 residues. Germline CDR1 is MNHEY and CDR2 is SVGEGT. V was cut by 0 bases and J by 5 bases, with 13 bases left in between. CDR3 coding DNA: TGTGCCAGCAGTTACTCACGGGAGAGTACTTATGGCTACACCTTC. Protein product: CASSYSRESTYGYTF.

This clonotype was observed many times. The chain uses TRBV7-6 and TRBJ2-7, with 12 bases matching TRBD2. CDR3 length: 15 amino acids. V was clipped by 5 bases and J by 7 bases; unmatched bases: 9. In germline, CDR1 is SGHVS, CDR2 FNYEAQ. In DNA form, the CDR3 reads TGTGCCAGCAGCACAGCCCCCGGACTAGCGGGGGAGCAGTACTTC. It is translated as CASSTAPGLAGEQYF.